This T cell receptor beta chain was observed in a study of blood T cell repertoires in COVID-19. Looking at the study overall: Sources were T cells, B-cell-depleted T cells, or PBMCs; the material itself was cDNA or gDNA.

Seattle researchers signed up patients amid active infection and tracked them longitudinally. The CDR3 runs 16 residues. Germline lookup yields CDR1 SGHNT and CDR2 YYREEE (reference sequence). V was clipped by 4 bases and J by 4 bases; unmatched bases: 6. As handled by the study authors: It was from reference gene primer amplification that nucleated cell counts were estimated. This table comes from immunoSEQ multiplex PCR, and its TCRdb copy is limited to in-frame clones, with some not included. The D gene and trimming were derived from the DNA, and the V and J assignments and clone size from that table. The table lists approximately 190,000 clones, 82% of them singletons.

This chain uses TRBV5-4 with TRBJ2-1, with 12 bases fitting TRBD2. Sequenced sample: peripheral blood. The receptor was derived from a woman aged 60-75 years with COVID-19, enrolled during active disease. The CDR3 coding sequence is TGTGCCAGCAGCGGTGAACTAGCGGGGGGATACAATGAGCAGTTCTTC. It specifies CASSGELAGGYNEQFF.